What follows are 5 T cell receptor beta chains derived from one specimen sequenced in a study of blood T cell repertoires in COVID-19. TCRdb's copy holds only in-frame clones and misses some; the assay was immunoSEQ multiplex PCR. The top ten hold 1.5% to 2% of the sample, which has about 200,000 clones, roughly nine tenths seen once. The material sequenced was peripheral blood. The receptors derive from a man in his forties with active or convalescent COVID-19.

V is TRBV4-2 and J is TRBJ2-1; the D gene is possibly TRBD2 (5 bases). CDR3 size: 15 residues. Trimming removed 1 base at V and 4 bases at J, with 11 bases between. From germline, CDR1 is LGHNA and CDR2 YNFKEQ. The CDR3 bases are TGTGCCAGCAGCCAAGCCCCTAGCCCGTACAATGAGCAGTTCTTC. This translates into CASSQAPSPYNEQFF.

This chain uses TRBV6-5 with TRBJ2-7, with no clear D. The V gene lost 5 bases and the J gene lost 9 bases, with 14 bases spanning the gap. Germline lookup yields CDR1 MNHEY and CDR2 SVGAGI. This CDR3 has 12 amino acids. CDR3 sequence (DNA): TGTGCCAGCAGTACACGTCTCGCGGTGCAGTACTTC. It translates to CASSTRLAVQYF.

The chain combines TRBV30 with TRBJ1-2, with 8 bases fitting TRBD1. The CDR3 totals 13 residues. The V segment lost 0 bases and the J segment 4 bases; nucleotides outside the gene matches: 1. Germline values: CDR1 GTSNPN, CDR2 SVGIG (reference sequence). The CDR3 region is CAWSVGQGYGYTF. The CDR3 region has the DNA TGTGCCTGGAGTGTAGGACAGGGCTATGGCTACACCTTC.

Relative to its sample, this clone is medium-sized. This chain links TRBV4-1 with TRBJ1-2; no firm D call. V was clipped by 0 bases and J by 0 bases, with 14 bases between them. The CDR3 runs 17 residues. From germline, CDR1 is MGHRA and CDR2 YSYEKL. CDR3 DNA: TGCGCCAGCAGCCAAGAGACCACAGATAAAGCTAACTATGGCTACACCTTC. Amino acid sequence: CASSQETTDKANYGYTF.

The chain combines TRBV28 with TRBJ1-2; D gene ambiguous. V shed 6 bases and J shed 12 bases, with 17 bases lying between them. The CDR3 has 12 residues. Germline CDR1 reads MDHEN; CDR2 reads SYDVKM. The CDR3 spells CASSQSPRGDTF. Written as DNA, the CDR3 is TGTGCCAGCAGCCAATCTCCCCGGGGTGACACCTTC.